This TCR beta chain was profiled in a study of T-cell memory formation after mild COVID-19. Study overall: TCR clusters were largely donor specific. Study findings and constraints: Clones shrinking between day 15 and 85 showed a balanced CD4/CD8 split, and those that grew later tilted toward CD4+. Of the contracting clones, CD4+ ones lay mainly in CM and EM, and CD8+ ones in EMRA.

This clonotype was seen at least ten times. Its antigen is not known. V dropped 4 bases and J dropped 1; count of bases not matched to a gene: 6. Germline V gives CDR1 LGHDT, CDR2 YNNKEL (reference sequence). The CDR3 is 16 amino acids. TCRdb fed the 5' RACE reads into MiXCR, producing one record per CDR3 protein. In the table there are roughly 320,000 distinct CDR3 sequences, 25% to 30% of which are singletons. Specimen: PBMCs or a T cell subset sorted from them (not recorded which). The receptor comes from an adult woman who had mild COVID-19 (a few samples of this study predate the infection). Cell type and time point are not known. The chain links TRBV3-1 to TRBJ2-1; 8 bases are shared with TRBD1. DNA of the CDR3: TGTGCCAGCAGCCTCGGGACAGGAGTATCCTACAATGAGCAGTTCTTC. Amino acids: CASSLGTGVSYNEQFF.